A selection of T cell receptor beta chains follows, all from one sample in a study of monozygotic twins with inflammatory bowel disease. After re-calling the 5' RACE reads, TCRdb lists one entry per CDR3 protein, DNA absent. Here the sample table reports around 410,000 distinct CDR3 sequences. Sequenced sample: blood. These TCRs come from a human donor with ulcerative colitis or Crohn's disease, or a healthy co-twin of an affected twin (not recorded which). Both conserved end residues are part of each CDR3.

j_gene	v_gene	CDR3aa
TRBJ2-1	TRBV5-1	CASSRTPNEQFF
TRBJ2-1	TRBV2	CASSAGQSSYDEQFF
TRBJ1-1	TRBV7-2	CASSKSGGMNTEAFF
TRBJ2-5	TRBV7-2	CASSTRGASGSGETQYF
TRBJ2-3	TRBV5-1	CASSLVTSAYTDTQYF
TRBJ1-2	TRBV7-6	CASSFSPTDIYGYTF
TRBJ2-5	TRBV10-3	CAISEQSDPSTTQYF
TRBJ2-3	TRBV20-1	CSADSPGSLTDTQYF
TRBJ1-5	TRBV25-1	CASSAGNQPQHF
TRBJ1-2	TRBV29-1	CSVEVWVGRGINNYGYTF
TRBJ2-7	TRBV4-2	CASSQALAGGTLSYEQYF
TRBJ1-1	TRBV10-3	CAIAQGNTEAFF
TRBJ1-4	TRBV29-1	CSIWTGPTNEKLFF
TRBJ2-5	TRBV21-1	CASSKETGREETQYF
TRBJ2-7	TRBV5-6	CASSLVAPNYEQYF
TRBJ1-5	TRBV3-1	CASSQDSTPSNQPQHF
TRBJ2-5	TRBV30	CAWSRAETQYF
TRBJ2-7	TRBV7-9	CASSLGGRGGEQYF
TRBJ2-1	TRBV27	CASFSPEDNEQFF
TRBJ1-1	TRBV19	CASSPWTGKRTGTEAFF
TRBJ2-7	TRBV12-3/TRBV12-4	CASSLRRSSYEQYF
TRBJ2-3	TRBV3-1	CASCQGGTDTQYF
TRBJ1-1	TRBV5-1	CASSLHGESAFF
TRBJ1-1	TRBV28	CASSFDQRIHTEAFF
TRBJ2-2	TRBV2	CASSEWGSAGELFF
TRBJ1-1	TRBV12-3/TRBV12-4	CASSFGDNYAFF
TRBJ1-1	TRBV4-1	CASSQDGADTEAFF
TRBJ2-4	TRBV20-1	CSARVPASPKNIQYF
TRBJ2-3	TRBV12-3/TRBV12-4	CASSPQTGGTDTQYF
TRBJ2-2	TRBV7-8	CASSRRTGDTGELFF
TRBJ1-2	TRBV11-1	CASSSKTGGYSPYYGYTF
TRBJ2-2	TRBV20-1	CSASRTSGGVGGELFF
TRBJ2-1	TRBV29-1	CSVEEGPLRNEQFF
TRBJ2-5	TRBV9	CASSVRPLAGGPQETQYF
TRBJ2-1	TRBV29-1	CSVGPGTYYNEQFF
TRBJ2-5	TRBV7-2	CASSFLLELETQYF
TRBJ1-4	TRBV28	CASSFLGPTNEKLFF
TRBJ2-5	TRBV20-1	CSAPGTAKETQYF
TRBJ1-2	TRBV2	CASSEALPDRVDYGYTF
TRBJ1-5	TRBV12-3/TRBV12-4	CASSLSGAFDQPQHF
TRBJ2-1	TRBV20-1	CSANPGGRGKFF
TRBJ2-6	TRBV20-1	CSARGTSGSFGANVLTF
TRBJ1-5	TRBV12-3/TRBV12-4	CASRQGKLQPQHF
TRBJ2-5	TRBV30	CAWSRGQKRMETQYF
TRBJ2-7	TRBV5-6	CASSLVGRVGEQYF
TRBJ2-5	TRBV5-1	CASSLEGGRTQYF
TRBJ2-1	TRBV7-2	CASSVLAGAGEQFF
TRBJ2-7	TRBV5-1	CASSDNDFYEQYF
TRBJ1-1	TRBV6-5	CASSYAGTEAFF
TRBJ2-2	TRBV12-3/TRBV12-4	CASSWGGQQVTGELFF
TRBJ2-1	TRBV7-7	CASSELLVDYEAGGYNEQFF
TRBJ2-7	TRBV6-5	CASSYSKPAGTSYEQYF
TRBJ2-3	TRBV27	CAISVAGPDTQYF